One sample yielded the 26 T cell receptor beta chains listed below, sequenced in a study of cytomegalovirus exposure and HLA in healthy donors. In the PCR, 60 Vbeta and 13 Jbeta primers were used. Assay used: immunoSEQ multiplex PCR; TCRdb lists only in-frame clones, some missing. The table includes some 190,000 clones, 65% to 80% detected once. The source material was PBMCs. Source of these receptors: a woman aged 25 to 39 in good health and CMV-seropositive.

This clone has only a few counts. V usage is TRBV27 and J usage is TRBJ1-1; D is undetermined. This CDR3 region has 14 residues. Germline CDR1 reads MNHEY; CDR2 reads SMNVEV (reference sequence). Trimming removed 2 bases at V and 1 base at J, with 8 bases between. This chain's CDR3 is CASSLNRGNTEAFF. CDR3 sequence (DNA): TGTGCCAGCAGTTTAAATCGGGGGAACACTGAAGCTTTCTTT.

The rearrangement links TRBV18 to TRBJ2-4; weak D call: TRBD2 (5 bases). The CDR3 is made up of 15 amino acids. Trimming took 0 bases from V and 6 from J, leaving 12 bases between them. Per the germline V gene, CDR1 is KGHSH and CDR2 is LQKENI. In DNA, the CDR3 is TGTGCCAGCTCACCACCGTCGGGCGAGGGAAACATTCAGTACTTC. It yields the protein CASSPPSGEGNIQYF.

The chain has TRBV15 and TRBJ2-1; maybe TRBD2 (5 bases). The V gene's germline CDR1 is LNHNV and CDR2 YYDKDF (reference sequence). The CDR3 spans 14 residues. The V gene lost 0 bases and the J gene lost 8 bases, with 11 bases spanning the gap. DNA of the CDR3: TGTGCCACCAGCAGAGAACTGAGGGTTGATGAGCAGTTCTTC. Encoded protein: CATSRELRVDEQFF.

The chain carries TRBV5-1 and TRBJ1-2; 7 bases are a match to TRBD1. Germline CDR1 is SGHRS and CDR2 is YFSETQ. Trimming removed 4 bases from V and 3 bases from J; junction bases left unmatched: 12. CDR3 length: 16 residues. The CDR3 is CASSHQRQGRHYGYTF. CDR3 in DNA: TGCGCCAGCAGCCATCAGAGACAGGGAAGGCACTATGGCTACACCTTC.

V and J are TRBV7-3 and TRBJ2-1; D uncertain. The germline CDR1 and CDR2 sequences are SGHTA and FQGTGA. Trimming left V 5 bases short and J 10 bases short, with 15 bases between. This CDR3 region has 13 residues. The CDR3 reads CASSVYNEAEQFF. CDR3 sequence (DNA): TGTGCCAGCAGCGTATATAACGAAGCCGAGCAGTTCTTC.

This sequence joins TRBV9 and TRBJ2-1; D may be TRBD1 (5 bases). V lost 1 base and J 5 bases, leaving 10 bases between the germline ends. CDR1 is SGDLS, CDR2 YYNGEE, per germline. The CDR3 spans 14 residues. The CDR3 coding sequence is TGTGCCAGCAGCGTAAGGGTAGGGGACAATGAGCAGTTCTTC. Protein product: CASSVRVGDNEQFF.

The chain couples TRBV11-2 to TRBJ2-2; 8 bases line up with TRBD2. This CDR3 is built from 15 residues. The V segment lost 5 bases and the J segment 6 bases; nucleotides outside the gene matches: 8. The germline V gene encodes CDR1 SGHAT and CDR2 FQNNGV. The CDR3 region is CASSRGTSLPGELFF. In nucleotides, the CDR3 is TGTGCCAGCAGCCGAGGGACTAGTTTACCCGGGGAGCTGTTTTTT.

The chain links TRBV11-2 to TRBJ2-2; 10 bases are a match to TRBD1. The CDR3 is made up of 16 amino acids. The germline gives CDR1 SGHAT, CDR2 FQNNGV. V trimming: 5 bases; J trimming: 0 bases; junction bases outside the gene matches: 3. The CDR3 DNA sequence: TGTGCCAGCAGCGGCGGACAGGGGGCGAACACCGGGGAGCTGTTTTTT. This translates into CASSGGQGANTGELFF.

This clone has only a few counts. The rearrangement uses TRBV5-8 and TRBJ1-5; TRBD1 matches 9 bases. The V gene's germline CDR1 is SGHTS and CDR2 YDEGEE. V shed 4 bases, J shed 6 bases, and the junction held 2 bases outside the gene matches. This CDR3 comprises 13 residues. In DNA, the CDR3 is TGTGCCAGCAGCCTGGACAGGGGTCAGCCCCAGCATTTT. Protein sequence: CASSLDRGQPQHF.

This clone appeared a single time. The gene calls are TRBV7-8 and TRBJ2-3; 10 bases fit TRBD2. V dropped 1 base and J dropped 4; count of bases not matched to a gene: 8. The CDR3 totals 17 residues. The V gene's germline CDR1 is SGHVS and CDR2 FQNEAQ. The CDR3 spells CASSLGRAGGSSDTQYF. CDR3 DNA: TGTGCCAGCAGCTTAGGCAGAGCGGGGGGGTCCTCAGATACGCAGTATTTT.

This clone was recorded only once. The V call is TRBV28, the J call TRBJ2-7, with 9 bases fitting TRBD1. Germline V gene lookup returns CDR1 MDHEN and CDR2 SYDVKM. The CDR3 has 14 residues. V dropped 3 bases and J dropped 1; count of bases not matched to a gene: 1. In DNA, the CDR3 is TGTGCCAGCAGTTTGGGGACAGGGTCCTACGAGCAGTACTTC. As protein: CASSLGTGSYEQYF.

CDR3 in amino acids: CASSPTPGLAGGPDIQYF. The CDR3 nucleotides read TGTGCCAGCAGCCCGACTCCGGGACTAGCGGGGGGCCCAGACATTCAGTACTTC. V gene TRBV4-2 combines with J gene TRBJ2-4; 15 nucleotides align to TRBD2. After removal of 4 bases from V and 8 bases from J, the junction contained 12 bases not matched to a gene. Germline V gene sequence: CDR1 LGHNA, CDR2 YNFKEQ. The CDR3 covers 18 residues.

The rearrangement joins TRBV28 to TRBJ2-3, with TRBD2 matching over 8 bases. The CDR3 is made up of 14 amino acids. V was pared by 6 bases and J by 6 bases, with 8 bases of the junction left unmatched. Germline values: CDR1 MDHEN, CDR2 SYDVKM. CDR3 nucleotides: TGTGCCAGCAGGAGCGGGGGTACACATGATACGCAGTATTTT. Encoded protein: CASRSGGTHDTQYF.

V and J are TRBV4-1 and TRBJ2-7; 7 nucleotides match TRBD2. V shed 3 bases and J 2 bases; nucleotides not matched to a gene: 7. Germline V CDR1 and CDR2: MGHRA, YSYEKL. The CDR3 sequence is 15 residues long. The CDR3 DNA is TGCGCCAGCAGCCATGCTTCGGGGGGAGCCTACGAGCAGTACTTC. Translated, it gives CASSHASGGAYEQYF.

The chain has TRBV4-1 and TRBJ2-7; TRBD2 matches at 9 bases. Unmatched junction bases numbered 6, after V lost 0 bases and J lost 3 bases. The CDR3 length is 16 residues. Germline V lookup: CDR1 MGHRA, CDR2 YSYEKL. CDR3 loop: CASSQEWRGGGYEQYF. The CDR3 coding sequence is TGCGCCAGCAGCCAAGAATGGCGGGGGGGAGGCTACGAGCAGTACTTC.

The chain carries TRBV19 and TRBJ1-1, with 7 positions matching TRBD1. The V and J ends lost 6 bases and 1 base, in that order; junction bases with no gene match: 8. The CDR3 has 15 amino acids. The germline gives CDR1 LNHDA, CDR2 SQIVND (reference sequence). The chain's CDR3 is CASRKTGAWNTEAFF. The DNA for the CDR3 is TGTGCCAGTAGAAAAACAGGGGCTTGGAACACTGAAGCTTTCTTT. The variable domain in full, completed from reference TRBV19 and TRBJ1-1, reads DGGITQSPKYLFRKEGQNVTLSCEQNLNHDAMYWYRQDPGQGLRLIYYSQIVNDFQKGDIAEGYSVSREKKESFPLTVTSAQKNPTAFYLCASRKTGAWNTEAFFGQGTRLTVV.

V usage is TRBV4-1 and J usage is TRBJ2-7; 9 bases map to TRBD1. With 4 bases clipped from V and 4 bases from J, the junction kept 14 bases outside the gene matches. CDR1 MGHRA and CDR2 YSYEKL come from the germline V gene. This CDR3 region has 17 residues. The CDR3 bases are TGCGCCAGCAGCCGCTCCCCGGGGACAGGGATGTGGTACGAGCAGTACTTC. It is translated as CASSRSPGTGMWYEQYF.

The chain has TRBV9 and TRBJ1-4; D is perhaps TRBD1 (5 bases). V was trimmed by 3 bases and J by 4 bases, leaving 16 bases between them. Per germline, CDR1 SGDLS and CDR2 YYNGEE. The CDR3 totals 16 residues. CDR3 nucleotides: TGTGCCAGCAGCGCCTGGGTGGGGCGAAGTAATGAAAAACTGTTTTTT. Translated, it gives CASSAWVGRSNEKLFF.

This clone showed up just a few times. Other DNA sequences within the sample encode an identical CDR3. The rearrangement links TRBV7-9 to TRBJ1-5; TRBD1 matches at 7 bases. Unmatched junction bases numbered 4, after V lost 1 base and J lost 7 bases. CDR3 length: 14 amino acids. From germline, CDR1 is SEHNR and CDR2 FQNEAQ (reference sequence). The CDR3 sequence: CASSLGQGGQPQHF. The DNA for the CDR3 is TGTGCCAGCAGCTTAGGACAGGGCGGCCAGCCCCAGCATTTT.

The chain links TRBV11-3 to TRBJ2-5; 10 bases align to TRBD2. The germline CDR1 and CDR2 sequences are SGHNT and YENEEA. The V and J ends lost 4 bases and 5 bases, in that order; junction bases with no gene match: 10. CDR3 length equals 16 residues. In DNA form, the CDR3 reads TGTGCCAGCAGCTCCCGGGTAGCGGGGGGCGGGGAGACCCAGTACTTC. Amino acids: CASSSRVAGGGETQYF.

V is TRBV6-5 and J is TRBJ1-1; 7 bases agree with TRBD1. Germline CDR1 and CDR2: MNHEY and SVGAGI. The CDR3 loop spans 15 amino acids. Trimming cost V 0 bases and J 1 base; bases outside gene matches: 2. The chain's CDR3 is CASSYSDRTNTEAFF. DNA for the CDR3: TGTGCCAGCAGTTACTCGGACAGGACGAACACTGAAGCTTTCTTT.

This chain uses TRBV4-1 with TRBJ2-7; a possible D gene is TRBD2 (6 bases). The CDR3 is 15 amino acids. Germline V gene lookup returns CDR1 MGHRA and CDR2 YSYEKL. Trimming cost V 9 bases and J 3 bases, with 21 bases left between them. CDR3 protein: CASRALLRDFYEQYF. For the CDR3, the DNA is TGCGCCAGTAGAGCTTTGTTACGGGACTTCTACGAGCAGTACTTC.

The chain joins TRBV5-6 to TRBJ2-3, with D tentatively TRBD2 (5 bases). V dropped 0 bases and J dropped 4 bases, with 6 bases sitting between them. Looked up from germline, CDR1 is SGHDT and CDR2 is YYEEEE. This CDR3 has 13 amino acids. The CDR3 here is CASSLAGADTQYF. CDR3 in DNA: TGTGCCAGCAGCTTGGCCGGGGCAGATACGCAGTATTTT. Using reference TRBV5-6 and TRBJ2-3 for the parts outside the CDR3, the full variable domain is DAGVTQSPTHLIKTRGQQVTLRCSPKSGHDTVSWYQQALGQGPQFIFQYYEEEERQRGNFPDRFSGHQFPNYSSELNVNALLLGDSALYLCASSLAGADTQYFGPGTRLTVL.

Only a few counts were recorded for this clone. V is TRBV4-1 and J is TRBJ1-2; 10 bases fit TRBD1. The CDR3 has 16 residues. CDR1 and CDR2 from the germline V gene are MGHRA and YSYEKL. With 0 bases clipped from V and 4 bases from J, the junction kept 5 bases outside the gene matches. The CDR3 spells CASSQDRTGGGYGYTF. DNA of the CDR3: TGCGCCAGCAGCCAAGACCGGACAGGGGGAGGCTATGGCTACACCTTC.

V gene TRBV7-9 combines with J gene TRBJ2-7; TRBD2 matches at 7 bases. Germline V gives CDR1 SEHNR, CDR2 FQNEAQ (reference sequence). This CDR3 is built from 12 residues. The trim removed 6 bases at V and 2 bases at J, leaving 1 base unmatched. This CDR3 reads CASRRGAYEQYF. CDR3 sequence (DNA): TGTGCCAGCAGACGGGGGGCCTACGAGCAGTACTTC.

CDR3 sequence: CAWSYAGLASYGYTF. In nucleotides, the CDR3 is TGTGCCTGGAGCTACGCGGGGCTCGCGAGCTATGGCTACACCTTC. This rearrangement joins TRBV30 to TRBJ1-2, with D perhaps TRBD1 (5 bases). Germline V gene data show CDR1 as GTSNPN and CDR2 as SVGIG (reference sequence). This CDR3 comprises 15 residues. V lost 3 bases and J lost 4, with 18 bases in between.